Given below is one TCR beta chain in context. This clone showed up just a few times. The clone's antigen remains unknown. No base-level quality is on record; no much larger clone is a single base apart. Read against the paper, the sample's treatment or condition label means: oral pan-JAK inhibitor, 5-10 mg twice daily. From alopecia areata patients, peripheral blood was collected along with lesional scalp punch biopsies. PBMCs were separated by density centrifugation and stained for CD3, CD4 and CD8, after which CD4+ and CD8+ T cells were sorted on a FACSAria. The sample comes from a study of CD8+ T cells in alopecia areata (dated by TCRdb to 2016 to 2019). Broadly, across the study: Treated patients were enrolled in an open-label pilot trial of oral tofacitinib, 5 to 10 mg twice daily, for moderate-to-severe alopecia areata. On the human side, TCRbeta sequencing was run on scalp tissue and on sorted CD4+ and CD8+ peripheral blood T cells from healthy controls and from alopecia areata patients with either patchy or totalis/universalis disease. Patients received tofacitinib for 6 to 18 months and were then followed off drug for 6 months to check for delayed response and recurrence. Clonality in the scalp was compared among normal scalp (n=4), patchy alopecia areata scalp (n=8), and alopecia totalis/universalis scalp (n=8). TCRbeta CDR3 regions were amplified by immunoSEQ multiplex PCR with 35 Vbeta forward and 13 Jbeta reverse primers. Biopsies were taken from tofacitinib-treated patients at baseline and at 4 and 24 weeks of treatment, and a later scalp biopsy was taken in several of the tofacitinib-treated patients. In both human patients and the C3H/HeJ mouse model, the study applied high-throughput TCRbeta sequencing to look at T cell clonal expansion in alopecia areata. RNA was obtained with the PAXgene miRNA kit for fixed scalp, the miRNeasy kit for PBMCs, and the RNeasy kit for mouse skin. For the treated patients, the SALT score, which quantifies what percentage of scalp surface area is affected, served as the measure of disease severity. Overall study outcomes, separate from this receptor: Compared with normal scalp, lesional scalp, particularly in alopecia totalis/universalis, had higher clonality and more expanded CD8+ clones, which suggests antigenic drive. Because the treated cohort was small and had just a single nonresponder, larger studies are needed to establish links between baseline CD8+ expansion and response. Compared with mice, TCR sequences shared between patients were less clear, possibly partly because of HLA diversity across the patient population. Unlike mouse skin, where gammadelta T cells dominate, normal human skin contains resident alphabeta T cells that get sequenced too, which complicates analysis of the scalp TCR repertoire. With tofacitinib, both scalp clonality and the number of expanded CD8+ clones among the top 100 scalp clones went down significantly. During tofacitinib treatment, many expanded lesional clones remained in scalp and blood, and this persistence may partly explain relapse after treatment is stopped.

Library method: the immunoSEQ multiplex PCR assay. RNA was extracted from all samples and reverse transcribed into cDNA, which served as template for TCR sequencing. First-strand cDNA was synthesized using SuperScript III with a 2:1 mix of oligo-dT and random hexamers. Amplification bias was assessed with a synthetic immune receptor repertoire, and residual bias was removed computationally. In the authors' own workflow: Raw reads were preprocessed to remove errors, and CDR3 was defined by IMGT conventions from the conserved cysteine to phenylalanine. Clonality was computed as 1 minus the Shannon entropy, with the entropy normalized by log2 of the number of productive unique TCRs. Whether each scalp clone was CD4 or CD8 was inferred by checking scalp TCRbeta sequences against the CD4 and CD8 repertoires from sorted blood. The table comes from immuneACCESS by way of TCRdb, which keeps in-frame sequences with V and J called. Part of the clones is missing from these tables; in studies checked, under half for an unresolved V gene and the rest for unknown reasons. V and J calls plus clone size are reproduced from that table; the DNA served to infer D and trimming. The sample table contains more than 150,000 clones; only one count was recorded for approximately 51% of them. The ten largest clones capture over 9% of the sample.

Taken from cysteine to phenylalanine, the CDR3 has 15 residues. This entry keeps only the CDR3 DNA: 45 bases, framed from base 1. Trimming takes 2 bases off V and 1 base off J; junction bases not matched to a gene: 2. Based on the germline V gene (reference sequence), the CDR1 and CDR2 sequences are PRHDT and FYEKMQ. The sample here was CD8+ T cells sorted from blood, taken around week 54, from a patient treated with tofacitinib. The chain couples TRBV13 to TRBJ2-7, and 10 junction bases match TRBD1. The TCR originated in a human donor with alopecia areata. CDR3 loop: CASSLRTGGSYEQYF. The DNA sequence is TGTGCCAGCAGCTTACGGACAGGGGGTTCCTACGAGCAGTACTTC.